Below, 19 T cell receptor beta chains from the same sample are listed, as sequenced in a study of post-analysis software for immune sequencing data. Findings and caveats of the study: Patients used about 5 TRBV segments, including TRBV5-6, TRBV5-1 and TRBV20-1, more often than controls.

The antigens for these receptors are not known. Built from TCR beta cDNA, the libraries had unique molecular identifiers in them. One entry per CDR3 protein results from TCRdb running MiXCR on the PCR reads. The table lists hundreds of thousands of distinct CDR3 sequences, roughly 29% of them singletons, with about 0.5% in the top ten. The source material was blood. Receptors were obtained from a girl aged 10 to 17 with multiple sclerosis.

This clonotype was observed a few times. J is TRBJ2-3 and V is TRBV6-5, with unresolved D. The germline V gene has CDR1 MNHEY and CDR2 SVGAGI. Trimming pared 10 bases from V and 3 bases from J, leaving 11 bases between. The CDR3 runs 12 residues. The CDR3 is CATCRETDTQYF. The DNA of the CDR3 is TGTGCCACATGCAGAGAAACAGATACGCAGTATTTT.

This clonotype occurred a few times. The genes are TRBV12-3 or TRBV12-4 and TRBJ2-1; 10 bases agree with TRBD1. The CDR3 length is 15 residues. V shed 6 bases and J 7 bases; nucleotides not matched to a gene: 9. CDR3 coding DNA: TGTGCCAGCAGACCGGGACAGGGGCTGGAGAATGAGCAGTTCTTC. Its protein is CASRPGQGLENEQFF.

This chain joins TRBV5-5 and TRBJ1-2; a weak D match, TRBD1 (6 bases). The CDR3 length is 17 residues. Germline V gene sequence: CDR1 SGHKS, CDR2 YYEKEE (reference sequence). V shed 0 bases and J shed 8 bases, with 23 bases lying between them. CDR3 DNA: TGTGCCAGCAGCTTGGAATATCAGGGGAGCGCCCCTTGGGGCTACACCTTC. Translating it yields CASSLEYQGSAPWGYTF.

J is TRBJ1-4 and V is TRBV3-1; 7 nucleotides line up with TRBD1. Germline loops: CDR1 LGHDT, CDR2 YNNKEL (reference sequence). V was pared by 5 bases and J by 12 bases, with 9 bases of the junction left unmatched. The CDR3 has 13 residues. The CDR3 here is CASSDDREGELFF. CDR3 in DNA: TGTGCCAGCAGCGACGACAGGGAGGGAGAACTGTTTTTT.

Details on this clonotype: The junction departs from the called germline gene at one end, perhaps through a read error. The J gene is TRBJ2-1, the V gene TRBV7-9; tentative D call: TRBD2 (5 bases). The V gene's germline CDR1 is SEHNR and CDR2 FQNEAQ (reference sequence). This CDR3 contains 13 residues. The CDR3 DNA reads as TGTGCCAGCAGCTTCGCTGGCGCCAATGAGCGGTACTTC. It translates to CASSFAGANERYF.

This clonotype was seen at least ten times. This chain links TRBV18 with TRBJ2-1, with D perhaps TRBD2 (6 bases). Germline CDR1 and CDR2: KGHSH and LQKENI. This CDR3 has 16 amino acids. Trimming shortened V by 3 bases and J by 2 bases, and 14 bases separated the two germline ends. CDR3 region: CASSPPVGGTYNEQFF. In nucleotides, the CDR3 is TGTGCCAGCTCACCCCCAGTGGGAGGTACCTACAATGAGCAGTTCTTC.

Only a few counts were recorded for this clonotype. CDR3 in amino acids: CASSSHWSVSGNTIYF. The CDR3 DNA follows: TGTGCCAGCAGCTCACACTGGTCTGTCTCTGGAAACACCATATATTTT. This chain connects TRBV9 to TRBJ1-3; the D is unclear. The CDR3 spans 16 residues. V was shortened by 4 bases and J by 0 bases, with 14 bases between the two germline ends. Per the germline V gene, CDR1 is SGDLS and CDR2 is YYNGEE.

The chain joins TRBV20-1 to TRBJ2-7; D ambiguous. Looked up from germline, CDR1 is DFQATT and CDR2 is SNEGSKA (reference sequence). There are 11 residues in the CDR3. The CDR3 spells CTSQSSYEQYF. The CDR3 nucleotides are TGCACTTCCCAGAGCTCCTACGAGCAGTACTTC.

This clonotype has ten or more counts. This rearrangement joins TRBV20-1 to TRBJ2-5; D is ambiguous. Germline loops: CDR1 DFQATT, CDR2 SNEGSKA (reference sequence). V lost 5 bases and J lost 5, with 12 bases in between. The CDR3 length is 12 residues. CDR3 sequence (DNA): TGCAGTGCTCCACAAGGGCAGGAGACCCAGTACTTC. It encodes CSAPQGQETQYF.

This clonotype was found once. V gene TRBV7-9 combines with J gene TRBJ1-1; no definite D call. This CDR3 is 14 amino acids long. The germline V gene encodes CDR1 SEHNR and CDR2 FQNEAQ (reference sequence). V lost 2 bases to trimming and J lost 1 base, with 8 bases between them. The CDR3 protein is CASSLLQPNTEAFF. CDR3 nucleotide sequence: TGTGCCAGCAGCTTATTACAGCCGAACACTGAAGCTTTCTTT.

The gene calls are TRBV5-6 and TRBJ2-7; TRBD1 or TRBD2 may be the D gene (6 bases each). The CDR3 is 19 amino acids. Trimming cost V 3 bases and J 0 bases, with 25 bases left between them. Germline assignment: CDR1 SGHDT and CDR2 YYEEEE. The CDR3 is CASSYSSGTLGLSSYEQYF. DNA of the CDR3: TGTGCCAGCAGCTACAGCTCCGGGACATTGGGACTTAGCTCCTACGAGCAGTACTTC.

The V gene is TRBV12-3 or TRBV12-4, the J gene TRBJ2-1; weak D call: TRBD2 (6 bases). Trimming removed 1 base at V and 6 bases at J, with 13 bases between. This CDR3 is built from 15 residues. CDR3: CASSLGGMGLNEQFF. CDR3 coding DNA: TGTGCCAGCAGTTTAGGGGGAATGGGACTCAATGAGCAGTTCTTC.

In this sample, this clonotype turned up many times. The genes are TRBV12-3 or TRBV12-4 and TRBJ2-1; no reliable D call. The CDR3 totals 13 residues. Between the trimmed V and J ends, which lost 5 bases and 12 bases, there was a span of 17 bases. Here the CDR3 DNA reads TGTGCCAGCAGTCTGAACAGTGACCTCGGGCAGTTCTTC. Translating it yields CASSLNSDLGQFF.

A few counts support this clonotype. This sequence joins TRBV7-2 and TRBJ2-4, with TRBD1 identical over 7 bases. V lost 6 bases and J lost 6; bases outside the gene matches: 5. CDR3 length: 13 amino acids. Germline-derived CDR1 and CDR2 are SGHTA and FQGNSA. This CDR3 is CASRGGGRNIQYF. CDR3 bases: TGTGCCAGCAGAGGGGGCGGGCGAAACATTCAGTACTTC.

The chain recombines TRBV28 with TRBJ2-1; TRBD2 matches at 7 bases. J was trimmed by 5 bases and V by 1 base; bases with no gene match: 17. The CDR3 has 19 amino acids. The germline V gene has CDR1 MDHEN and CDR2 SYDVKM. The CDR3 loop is CASSLSSGGRSWVDNEQFF. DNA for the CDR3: TGTGCCAGCAGTTTATCTAGCGGAGGCCGGTCATGGGTGGACAATGAGCAGTTCTTC.

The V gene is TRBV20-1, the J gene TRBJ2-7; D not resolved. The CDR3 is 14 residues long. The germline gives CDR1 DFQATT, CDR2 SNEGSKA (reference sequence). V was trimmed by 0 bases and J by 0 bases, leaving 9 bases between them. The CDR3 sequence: CSARDRRVSYEQYF. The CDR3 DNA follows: TGCAGTGCTAGAGATAGGCGTGTCTCCTACGAGCAGTACTTC.

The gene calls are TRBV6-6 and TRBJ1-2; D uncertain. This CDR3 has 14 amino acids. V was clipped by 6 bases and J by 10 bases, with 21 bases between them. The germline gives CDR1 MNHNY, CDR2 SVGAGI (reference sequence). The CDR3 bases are TGTGCCAGCAGAACTCCGGAACTTAGCGATGACTACACCTTC. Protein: CASRTPELSDDYTF.

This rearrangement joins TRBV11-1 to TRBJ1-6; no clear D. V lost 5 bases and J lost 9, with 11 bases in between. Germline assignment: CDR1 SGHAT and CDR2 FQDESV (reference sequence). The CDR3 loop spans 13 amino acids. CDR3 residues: CASSPSRSSPLHF. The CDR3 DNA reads TGTGCCAGCAGCCCCTCGAGAAGTTCACCCCTCCACTTT.

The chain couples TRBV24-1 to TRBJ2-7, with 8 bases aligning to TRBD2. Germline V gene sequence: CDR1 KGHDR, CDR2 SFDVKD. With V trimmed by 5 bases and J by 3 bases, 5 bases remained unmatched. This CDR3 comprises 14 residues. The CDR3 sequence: CATSASGSDYEQYF. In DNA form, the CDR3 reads TGTGCCACCAGTGCCAGCGGGAGCGACTACGAGCAGTACTTC.